The clone carrying this TCR beta chain was seen a handful of times. This sample was included in a study of blood T cell repertoires in COVID-19. For the study at large: Some COVID-19 samples were acute and others convalescent; all came from the United States, Italy and Spain. Sources were T cells, B-cell-depleted T cells, or PBMCs; the material itself was cDNA or gDNA.

As originally analysed: Reference gene primers were amplified, and this amplification served to estimate nucleated cell counts. The repertoire was sequenced with immunoSEQ multiplex PCR; TCRdb's copy has only in-frame clones and lacks some. From that table come the V and J calls and clone size; the DNA was used to work out D and trimming. Among 150,000 or so clones listed, roughly 84% were seen once. The CDR3 is 16 residues long. Per the germline V gene, CDR1 is LNHDA and CDR2 is SQIVND (reference sequence). Trimming shortened V by 3 bases and J by 4 bases, and 16 bases separated the two germline ends.

The sequenced sample consisted of peripheral blood. The sequence was obtained from a man between 60 and 70 years old who had recovered from COVID-19. The rearrangement uses TRBV19 and TRBJ1-3; possibly TRBD1 for D (6 bases). The DNA of the CDR3 is TGTGCCAGTAGTATCCAGACAGGAACGGTGGGAAACACCATATATTTT. The encoded protein is CASSIQTGTVGNTIYF.